These 5 T cell receptor beta chains were all obtained from the same sample, sequenced in a study of T cell responses to AZD1222 COVID-19 vaccine (dated by TCRdb to about 2021). Preparation of the library involved the immunoSEQ multiplex PCR assay. TCRdb mirrors the immuneACCESS table, restricted to in-frame sequences. Some clones are absent from its copies; in checked studies, under half trace to an unresolved V gene, and the reason for the others is unknown. The sample profile shows 85,000 or so clones; about 93% of them were found once. Approximately 10% of the sample is in the top ten clones. The time point tag for this specimen amounts to: about 28 days (+/-7) after the second vaccine dose. Source: peripheral blood, taken 28 days after the second AZD1222 dose. Source of these receptors: an adult who received the AZD1222 COVID-19 vaccine.

This chain connects TRBV5-1 to TRBJ1-5; a possible D gene is TRBD1 (6 bases). This CDR3 has 14 amino acids. V lost 0 bases to trimming and J lost 3 bases, with 7 bases between them. Looked up from germline, CDR1 is SGHRS and CDR2 is YFSETQ. CDR3 amino acids: CASSLDRDNQPQHF. The CDR3, as DNA: TGCGCCAGCAGCTTGGACAGGGACAATCAGCCCCAGCATTTT.

This clone was seen only once. The V call is TRBV5-1, the J call TRBJ2-3; D is perhaps TRBD1 (5 bases). CDR1 and CDR2 (germline): SGHRS, YFSETQ. Trimming cost V 0 bases and J 2 bases, with 10 bases left between them. CDR3 length: 15 residues. Here the CDR3 DNA reads TGCGCCAGCAGCTTGGCCAGGGCTCACACAGATACGCAGTATTTT. Translation: CASSLARAHTDTQYF. The full variable domain, completed using reference TRBV5-1 and TRBJ2-3, is KAGVTQTPRYLIKTRGQQVTLSCSPISGHRSVSWYQQTPGQGLQFLFEYFSETQRNKGNFPGRFSGRQFSNSRSEMNVSTLELGDSALYLCASSLARAHTDTQYFGPGTRLTVL.

The chain combines TRBV2 with TRBJ1-2; no clear D. Germline V gene data show CDR1 as SNHLY and CDR2 as FYNNEI. This CDR3 is built from 13 residues. V was trimmed by 1 base and J by 7 bases, leaving 10 bases between them. CDR3: CASSEGGVTGYTF. The DNA of the CDR3 is TGTGCCAGCAGTGAAGGTGGGGTAACTGGCTACACCTTC.

The chain links TRBV3-1 (or the pseudogene TRBV3-2) to TRBJ2-3; weak D call: TRBD1 (6 bases). Germline loops: CDR1 LGHDT, CDR2 YNNKEL (reference sequence). The CDR3 totals 16 residues. V was trimmed by 2 bases and J by 3 bases, leaving 15 bases between them. The CDR3 coding sequence is TGTGCCAGCAGCCAAAATCCCGGGACACTAACAGATACGCAGTATTTT. Translating gives CASSQNPGTLTDTQYF.

This sequence joins TRBV2 and TRBJ1-5; D gene uncertain. This CDR3 comprises 14 residues. Trimming pared 6 bases from V and 1 base from J, leaving 10 bases between. The V gene's germline CDR1 is SNHLY and CDR2 FYNNEI. The CDR3 DNA reads as TGTGCCAGCAGCACCAGGAGCAGCAATCAGCCCCAGCATTTT. Translation gives CASSTRSSNQPQHF.